Sequencing of this T cell receptor beta chain was carried out in a study of Graves' ophthalmopathy and Graves' hyperthyroidism listed by TCRdb under 2018. With regard to the full study: Peripheral blood samples were taken at the time of initial diagnosis, before any treatment was given. TCR beta repertoire signatures were used to distinguish Graves' ophthalmopathy from Graves' hyperthyroidism and to predict progression to ophthalmopathy. In total, over 130 blood samples were TCR-sequenced: around 42 ophthalmopathy, approximately 75 hyperthyroidism and around 17 hyperthyroidism-to-ophthalmopathy patients. To explore V-J signatures that separate ophthalmopathy from hyperthyroidism, a discovery set of 95 to 100 patients was enrolled, consisting of more than 40 with ophthalmopathy and around 57 with stable hyperthyroidism. The independent validation cohort included 18 to 20 hyperthyroidism patients plus 17 patients who later progressed from hyperthyroidism to ophthalmopathy. In over 5 hyperthyroidism patients, the T-cell repertoire of thyroid tissue was compared with the T-cell repertoire of blood. After sampling, hyperthyroidism patients received methimazole starting at 30 mg daily, and ophthalmopathy patients received high-dose intravenous methylprednisolone. The 85 to 100 discovery patients were randomly split 7:3 into training and test sets.

The CDR3 holds 13 amino acids from the cysteine to the phenylalanine. Just CDR3 DNA is preserved here, 39 bases in frame from base 1. According to the germline V gene (reference sequence), CDR1 reads DFQATT and CDR2 reads SNEGSKA. Trimming accounts for 5 bases at V and 8 bases at J, while the number of junction bases matched to no gene is 5. In this sample, this clonotype turned up a few times. Its antigen remains unidentified. No much larger clone is present one base from it, and per-base qualities are unavailable. TCR beta CDR3 regions were amplified from RNA transcripts for repertoire sequencing. The first round was an RT-PCR using HTBI primers with the Qiagen OneStep RT-PCR kit, and this first round was followed by a second-round multiplex PCR, then size selection and purification. The libraries underwent paired-end sequencing with 100 bp reads on an Illumina HiSeq2000. Turning to the authors' computational methods: SOAPnuke was used to process the reads, removing any read that contained adapters or uncalled bases, had a mean Phred below 15, or lacked an exact match to the constant primer or identifier. COPE v1.2.5 was used to merge high-quality paired reads. Clonotypes were defined as unique nucleotide sequences and were aligned to IMGT TRB V, D and J references using MiTCR v1.1. The analysis was limited to V-J combinations with a frequency above 0.0001, which together covered about 99% of the repertoires. A TCR clonal expansion and chaos score per V-J combination was defined as the ratio of F50 clonal expansion to chaos observed in the TCRdist matrix. Welch's t-statistics and random forest were used to reduce features to 13 V-J combinations, which were fed into a naive Bayes classifier. The similarity between thyroid and blood repertoires was quantified using the Morisita-Horn index. TCRdb reprocessing: public reads trimmed at Q25 with fastp, clones called with MiXCR, in-frame beta chains kept. When rows share a CDR3 protein, they turn into one entry using the most common DNA and genes. TCRdb, not the authors, supplied the V and J calls. The sample table lists over 500,000 distinct CDR3 sequences, approximately 22% of them with a count of one. More than 5.5% of the sample is held by the ten biggest clonotypes.

A patient counted as having stable hyperthyroidism if there was no progression to ophthalmopathy within 18 months of follow-up. Patients with hyperthyroidism were aged 18 to 65 years, had been newly diagnosed, and had a disease duration of less than 2 months. Patients with other autoimmune diseases, uncontrolled infections, pregnancy or lactation were excluded from the study. Clinical symptoms, serum thyroxine, TRAb, thyroid ultrasound and orbital computed tomography were used for diagnosis. PBMCs were isolated from about 9 ml of fresh peripheral blood by Ficoll-Paque density gradient centrifugation. Total RNA was extracted using Trizol reagent, and RNA quality was checked on an Agilent 2100 Bioanalyzer. On the study overall, not on this receptor specifically: In validation, the model predicted ophthalmopathy progression with nearly 71% sensitivity and roughly 78% specificity; some 13 predicted patients were CT-confirmed with GO in a median of approximately 6.5 months. No statistical method was used to predetermine the sample size, and group allocation was not hidden from the investigators. Among expanded thyroid clonotypes with frequency above 0.001, most also showed up in blood, which suggests that blood repertoires may reflect the thyroid immune response. Ophthalmopathy was separated from stable hyperthyroidism by the 13-signature model with about 89% sensitivity and 81% to 83% specificity in cross-validation and with 80%/75% in the test set.

The chain uses TRBV20-1 and TRBJ1-6; TRBD1 aligns with 8 central bases. This TCR was sampled from a woman aged 18-29 years with stable Graves' hyperthyroidism. Some clones in this sample may be carry-over from other donors' samples. Donor details come from another sample of the same person, matched by shared clones. The specimen was peripheral blood. In nucleotide form, the sequence is TGCAGTGCTTCCGGACAGGGATATTCACCCCTCCACTTT. Its product reads: CSASGQGYSPLHF.